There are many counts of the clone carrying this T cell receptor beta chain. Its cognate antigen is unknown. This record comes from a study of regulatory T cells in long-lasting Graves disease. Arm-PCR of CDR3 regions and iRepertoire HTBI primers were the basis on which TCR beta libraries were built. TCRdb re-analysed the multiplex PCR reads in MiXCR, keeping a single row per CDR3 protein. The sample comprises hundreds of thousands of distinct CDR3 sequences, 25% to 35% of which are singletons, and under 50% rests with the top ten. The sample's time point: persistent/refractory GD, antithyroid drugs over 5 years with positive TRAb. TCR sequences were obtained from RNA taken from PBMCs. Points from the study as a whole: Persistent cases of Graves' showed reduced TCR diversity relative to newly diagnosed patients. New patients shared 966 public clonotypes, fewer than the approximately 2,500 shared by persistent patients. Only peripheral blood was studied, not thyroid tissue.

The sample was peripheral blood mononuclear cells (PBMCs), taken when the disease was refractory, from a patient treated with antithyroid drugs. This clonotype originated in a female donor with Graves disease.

For the CDR3, the DNA is TGTGCCAGCATCCAGGACAGGGGGAGGTCCTACGAGCAGTACTTC. Its protein product is CASIQDRGRSYEQYF. This rearrangement joins TRBV2 to TRBJ2-7, with TRBD1 matching 10 bases. Trimming took 7 bases from V and 1 from J; bases not matched to a gene: 7. The length of the CDR3 is 15 residues. The germline CDR1 and CDR2 sequences are SNHLY and FYNNEI.